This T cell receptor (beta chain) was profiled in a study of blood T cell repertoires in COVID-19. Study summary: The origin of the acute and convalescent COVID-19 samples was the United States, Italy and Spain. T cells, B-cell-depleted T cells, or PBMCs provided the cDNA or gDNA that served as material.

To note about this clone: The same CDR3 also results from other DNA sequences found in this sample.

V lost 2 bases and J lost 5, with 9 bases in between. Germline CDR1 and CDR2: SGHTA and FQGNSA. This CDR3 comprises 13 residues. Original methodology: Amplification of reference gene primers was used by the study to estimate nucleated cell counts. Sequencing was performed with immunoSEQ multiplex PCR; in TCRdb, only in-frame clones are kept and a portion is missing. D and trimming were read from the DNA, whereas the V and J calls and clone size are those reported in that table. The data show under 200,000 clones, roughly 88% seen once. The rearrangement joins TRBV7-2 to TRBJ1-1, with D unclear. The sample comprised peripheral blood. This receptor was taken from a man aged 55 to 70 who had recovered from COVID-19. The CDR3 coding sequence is TGTGCCAGCAGCTTACAAACCAGAACTGAAGCTTTCTTT. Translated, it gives CASSLQTRTEAFF.